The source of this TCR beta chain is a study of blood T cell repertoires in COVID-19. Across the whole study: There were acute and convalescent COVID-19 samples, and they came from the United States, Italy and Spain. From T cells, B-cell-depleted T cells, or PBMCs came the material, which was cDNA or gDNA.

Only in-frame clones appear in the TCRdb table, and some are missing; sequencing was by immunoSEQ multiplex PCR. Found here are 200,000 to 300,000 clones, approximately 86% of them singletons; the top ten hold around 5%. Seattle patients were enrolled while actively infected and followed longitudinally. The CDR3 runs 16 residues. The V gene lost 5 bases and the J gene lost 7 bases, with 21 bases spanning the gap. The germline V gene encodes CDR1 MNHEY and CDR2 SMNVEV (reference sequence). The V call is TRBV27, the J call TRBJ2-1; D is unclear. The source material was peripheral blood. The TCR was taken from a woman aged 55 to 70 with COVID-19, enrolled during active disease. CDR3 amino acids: CASSPSPPPLGNEQFF. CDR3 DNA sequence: TGTGCCAGCAGTCCATCCCCTCCCCCACTCGGGAATGAGCAGTTCTTC.